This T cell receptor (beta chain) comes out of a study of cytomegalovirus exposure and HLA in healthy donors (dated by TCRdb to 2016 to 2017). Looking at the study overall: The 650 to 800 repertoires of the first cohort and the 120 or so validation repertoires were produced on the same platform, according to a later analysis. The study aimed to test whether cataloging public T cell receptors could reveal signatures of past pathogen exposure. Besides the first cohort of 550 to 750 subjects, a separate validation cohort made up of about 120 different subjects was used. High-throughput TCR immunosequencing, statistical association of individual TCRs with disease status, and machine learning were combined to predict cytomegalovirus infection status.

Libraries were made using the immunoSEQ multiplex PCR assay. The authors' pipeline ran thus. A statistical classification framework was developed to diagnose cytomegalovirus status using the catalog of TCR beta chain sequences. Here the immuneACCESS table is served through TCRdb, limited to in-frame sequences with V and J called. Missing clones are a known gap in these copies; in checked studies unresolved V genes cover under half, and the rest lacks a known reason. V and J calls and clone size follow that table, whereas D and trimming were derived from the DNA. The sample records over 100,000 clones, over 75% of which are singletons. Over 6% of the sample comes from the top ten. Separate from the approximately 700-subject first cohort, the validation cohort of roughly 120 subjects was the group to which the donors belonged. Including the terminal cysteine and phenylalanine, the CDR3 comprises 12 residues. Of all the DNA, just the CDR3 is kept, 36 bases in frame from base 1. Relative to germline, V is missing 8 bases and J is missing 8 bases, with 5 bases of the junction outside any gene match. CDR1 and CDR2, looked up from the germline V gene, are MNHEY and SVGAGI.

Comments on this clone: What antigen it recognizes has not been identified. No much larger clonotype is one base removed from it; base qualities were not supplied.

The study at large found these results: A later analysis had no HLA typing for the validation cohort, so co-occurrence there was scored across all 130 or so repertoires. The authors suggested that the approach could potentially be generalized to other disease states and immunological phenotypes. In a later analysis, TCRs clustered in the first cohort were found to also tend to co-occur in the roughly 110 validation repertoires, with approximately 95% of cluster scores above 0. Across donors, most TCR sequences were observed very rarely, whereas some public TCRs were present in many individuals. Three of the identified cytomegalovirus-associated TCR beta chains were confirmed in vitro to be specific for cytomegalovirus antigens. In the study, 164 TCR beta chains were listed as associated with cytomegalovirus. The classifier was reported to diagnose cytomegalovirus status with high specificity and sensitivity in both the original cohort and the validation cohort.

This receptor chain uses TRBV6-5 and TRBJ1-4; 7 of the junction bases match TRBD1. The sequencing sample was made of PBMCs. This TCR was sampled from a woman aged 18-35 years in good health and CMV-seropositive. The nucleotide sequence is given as TGTGCCAGCGGGACAGTGGTCGAAAAACTGTTTTTT. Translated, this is CASGTVVEKLFF.